The entry that follows covers one TCR beta chain sequence. Antigen unknown. The source of the sample is a study of CD8 T cells in ankylosing spondylitis. This CDR3 comprises 15 residues. V was shortened by 1 base and J by 0 bases, with 4 bases between the two germline ends. Germline values: CDR1 LGHDT, CDR2 YNNKEL (reference sequence). Findings and caveats of the study: Typical of ankylosing spondylitis blood, it appeared, was a TCR beta motif of roughly eight highly homologous variants. Clones tied to disease were said to be significantly enriched in matched ankylosing spondylitis synovial fluid. Clones linked to disease, bearing a CD8+ phenotype, were relatively rare in peripheral blood.

Generation of TCR beta libraries employed quantitative 5'-RACE incorporating molecular barcodes. MiXCR, applied by TCRdb to the 5' RACE reads, yields one record per CDR3 protein. The sample yields under 200,000 distinct CDR3 sequences, around a tenth seen once. V and J are TRBV3-1 and TRBJ1-6; D call uncertain. The sample comprised blood, either unsorted or a sorted T cell fraction (not recorded which). The clonotype originates from a male donor with ankylosing spondylitis or in good health (not recorded which). CDR3 coding DNA: TGTGCCAGCAGCCAAGGCACCTCCTATAATTCACCCCTCCACTTT. Translation: CASSQGTSYNSPLHF.